What follows is one T cell receptor beta chain and its context. Original data processing: How many nucleated cells were present was estimated from reference gene primer amplification. Clones were read by immunoSEQ multiplex PCR, and TCRdb kept only the in-frame ones, dropping some. V and J calls and clone size are those listed in that table; D and trimming were worked out from the DNA. The table has approximately 230,000 clones, 79% seen once. The CDR3 runs to 13 residues. The V and J ends lost 7 bases and 0 bases respectively, with 6 bases between them. The data originate from a study of blood T cell repertoires in COVID-19. At the level of the study: Spain, Italy and the United States supplied samples that represented acute and convalescent COVID-19.

The sequence derives from a woman between 35 and 50 years old with active or convalescent COVID-19. The sample comprised peripheral blood. The chain recombines TRBV12-3 or TRBV12-4 with TRBJ1-4; D not resolved. The CDR3 coding sequence is TGTGCCAGCAACCGAGCAACTAATGAAAAACTGTTTTTT. Amino acids: CASNRATNEKLFF.